This TCR beta chain originates from a study of T cells in Graves' hyperthyroidism and ophthalmopathy. The table lists this clonotype with many counts. The antigen remains undetermined. Regarding the study as a whole: Most expanded thyroid clonotypes above 0.001 recurred in blood.

An absence of ophthalmopathy progression within 18 months meant stable Graves' hyperthyroidism. The source material, RNA transcripts, was used to amplify TCR beta CDR3 regions. The HTBI primer set drove a first-round RT-PCR of the TCR CDR3. TCRdb called the multiplex PCR reads again in MiXCR, with one record for every CDR3 protein. The sample yields roughly 700,000 distinct CDR3 sequences, about 18% seen once. This CDR3 has 15 residues. Germline CDR1 is WNHNN and CDR2 is SYGVQD (reference sequence). With 0 bases removed from V and 3 bases from J, the gap between germline ends came to 11 bases. The sample comprised blood. This chain connects TRBV10-1 to TRBJ1-2; D remains unclear. This clonotype was obtained from a middle-aged man with Graves' hyperthyroidism. CDR3 coding DNA: TGCGCCAGCAGTGAGTCCAAGACGGAGTACTATGGCTACACCTTC. It is translated as CASSESKTEYYGYTF.